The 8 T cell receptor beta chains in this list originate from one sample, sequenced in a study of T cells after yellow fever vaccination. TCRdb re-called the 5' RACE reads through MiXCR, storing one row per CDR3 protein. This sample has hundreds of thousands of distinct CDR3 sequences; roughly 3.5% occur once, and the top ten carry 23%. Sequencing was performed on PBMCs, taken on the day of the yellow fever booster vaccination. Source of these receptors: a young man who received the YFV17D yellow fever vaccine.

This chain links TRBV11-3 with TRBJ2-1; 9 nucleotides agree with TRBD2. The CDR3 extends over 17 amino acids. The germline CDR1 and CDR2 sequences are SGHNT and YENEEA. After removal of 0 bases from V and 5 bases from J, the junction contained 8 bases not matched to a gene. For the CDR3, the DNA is TGTGCCAGCAGCTTAGATCTGGCGGGGGGGTCCCACAATGAGCAGTTCTTC. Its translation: CASSLDLAGGSHNEQFF.

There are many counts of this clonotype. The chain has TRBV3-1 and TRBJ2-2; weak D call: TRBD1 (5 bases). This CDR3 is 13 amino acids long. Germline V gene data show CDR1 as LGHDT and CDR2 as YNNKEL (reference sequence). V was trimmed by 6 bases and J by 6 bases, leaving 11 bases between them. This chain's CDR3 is CASSPTRAGELFF. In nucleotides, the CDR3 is TGTGCCAGCAGTCCAACCAGGGCCGGGGAGCTGTTTTTT.

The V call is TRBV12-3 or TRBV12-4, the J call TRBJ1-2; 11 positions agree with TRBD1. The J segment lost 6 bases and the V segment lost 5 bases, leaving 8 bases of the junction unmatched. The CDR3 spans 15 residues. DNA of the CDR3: TGTGCCAGCAGTAGGGGGGGACAGGGGGTAAATGGCTACACCTTC. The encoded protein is CASSRGGQGVNGYTF.

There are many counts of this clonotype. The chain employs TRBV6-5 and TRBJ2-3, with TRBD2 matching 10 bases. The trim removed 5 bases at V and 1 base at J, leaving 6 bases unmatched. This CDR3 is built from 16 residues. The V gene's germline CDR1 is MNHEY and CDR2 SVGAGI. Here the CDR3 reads CASSPISGGRTDTQYF. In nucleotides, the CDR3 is TGTGCCAGCAGTCCCATTAGCGGGGGGCGCACAGATACGCAGTATTTT.

CDR3 coding DNA: TGTGCCAGCAGCTTAGGACAGGGGCACTCCTACGAGCAGTACTTC. Encoded protein: CASSLGQGHSYEQYF. The chain joins TRBV7-2 to TRBJ2-7; 8 bases map to TRBD1. The V gene's germline CDR1 is SGHTA and CDR2 FQGNSA. V gave up 1 base and J gave up 0 bases; unmatched junction bases: 2. This CDR3 region has 15 residues.

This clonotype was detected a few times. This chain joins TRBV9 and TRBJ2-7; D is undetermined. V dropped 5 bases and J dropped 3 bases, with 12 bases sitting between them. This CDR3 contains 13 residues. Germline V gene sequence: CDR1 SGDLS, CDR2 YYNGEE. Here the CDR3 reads CASSTGPSYEQYF. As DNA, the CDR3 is TGTGCCAGCAGTACCGGACCGAGCTACGAGCAGTACTTC. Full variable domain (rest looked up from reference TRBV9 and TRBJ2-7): DSGVTQTPKHLITATGQRVTLRCSPRSGDLSVYWYQQSLDQGLQFLIQYYNGEERAKGNILERFSAQQFPDLHSELNLSSLELGDSALYFCASSTGPSYEQYFGPGTRLTVT.

Here the CDR3 DNA reads TGTGCCACCTCGCGGGGCAGGGCAGGGGAGCAGTACTTC. Protein sequence: CATSRGRAGEQYF. V usage is TRBV21-1 and J usage is TRBJ2-7; the table gives TRBD1 as D, unverified against the DNA. TRBV21-1 constitutes a pseudogene. CDR3 size: 13 residues.

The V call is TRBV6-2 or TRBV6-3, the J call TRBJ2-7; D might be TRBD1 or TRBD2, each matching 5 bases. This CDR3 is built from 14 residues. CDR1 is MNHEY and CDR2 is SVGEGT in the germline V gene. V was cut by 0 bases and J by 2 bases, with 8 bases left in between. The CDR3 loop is CASSYSGTAYEQYV. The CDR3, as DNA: TGTGCCAGCAGTTACTCCGGGACCGCCTACGAGCAGTACGTC.